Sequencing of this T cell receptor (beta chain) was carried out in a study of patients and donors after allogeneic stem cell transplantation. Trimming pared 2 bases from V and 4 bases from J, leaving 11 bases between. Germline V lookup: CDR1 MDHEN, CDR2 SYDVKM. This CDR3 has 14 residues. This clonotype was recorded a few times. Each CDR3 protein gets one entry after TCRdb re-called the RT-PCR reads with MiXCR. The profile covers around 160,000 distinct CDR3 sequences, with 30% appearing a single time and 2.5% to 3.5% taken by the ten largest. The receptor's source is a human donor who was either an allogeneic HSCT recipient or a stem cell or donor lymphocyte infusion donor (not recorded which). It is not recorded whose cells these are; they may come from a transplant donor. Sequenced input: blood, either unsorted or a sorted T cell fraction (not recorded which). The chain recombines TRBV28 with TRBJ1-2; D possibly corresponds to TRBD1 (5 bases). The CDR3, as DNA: TGTGCCAGCAGTTTACCCCAGGGCGCCTATGGCTACACCTTC. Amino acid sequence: CASSLPQGAYGYTF.